A selection of T cell receptor beta chains follows, all from one sample in a study of metastatic and nonmetastatic thyroid tumors. TCRdb reassembled clones from the PCR reads with MiXCR. The top ten clones hold 6.4% of a sample with some 20,000 clones, nearly 25% of them seen once. The specimen sequenced was tumor tissue. The source is a female donor with papillary thyroid cancer or a benign thyroid nodule (not recorded which). Some clones in this sample may be carry-over from other donors' samples. The CDR3 runs from the conserved cysteine through the conserved F or W. A D gene is named only where the DNA matches it firmly. The size of a clone is reported for some rows only, either as once, few or many, or as a class for expanded clones.

>.|15|TRBV6-6|few|TRBJ1-6
TGTGCCAGCAGTTACTCGTCGCATACGGGGTCACCCCTCCACTTT
CASSYSSHTGSPLHF
>.|14|TRBV3-1|.|TRBJ1-2
TGTGCCAGCAGCCCAGGGCAGGCGAACTATGGCTACACCTTC
CASSPGQANYGYTF
>.|13|TRBV3-1|many|TRBJ2-5
TGTGCCAGCAGCCAAGCATGGTTAGAGACCCAGTACTTC
CASSQAWLETQYF
>.|12|TRBV4-1|.|TRBJ2-5
TGCGCCAGCAGCCAAGTAATGGAGACCCAGTACTTC
CASSQVMETQYF
>.|14|TRBV19|few|TRBJ2-2
TGTGCCATTCATACAGGTCTCAACACCGGGGAGCTGTTTTTT
CAIHTGLNTGELFF
>TRBD2|20|TRBV9|.|TRBJ2-1
TGTGCCAGCAGCGTAGGAGGGGGACGTACTAGCGGCAGCTCCTACAATGAGCAGTTCTTC
CASSVGGGRTSGSSYNEQFF
>.|18|TRBV6-5|few|TRBJ2-5
TGTGCCAGCAGTTACAAATTTGGTGTTCAGGTGGCGTGGGAGACCCAGTACTTC
CASSYKFGVQVAWETQYF
>TRBD2|14|TRBV2|.|TRBJ2-7
TGTGCCAACTCTCCGGGACTAGCCGACTACGAGCAGTACTTC
CANSPGLADYEQYF
>.|15|TRBV14|.|TRBJ1-1
TGTGCCAGCAGCCAAGTTAGGGGGGCGGGCACTGAAGCTTTCTTT
CASSQVRGAGTEAFF
>TRBD1|13|TRBV12-3/TRBV12-4|medium-sized|TRBJ2-7
TGTGCCAGCAGTTTTGACAGGGGGTACGAGCAGTACTTC
CASSFDRGYEQYF
>.|14|TRBV12-3/TRBV12-4|.|TRBJ1-1
TGTGCCAGCAGTTTGTCGGGGATTGGGACTGAAGCTTTCTTT
CASSLSGIGTEAFF
>.|11|TRBV12-3/TRBV12-4|few|TRBJ1-1
TGTTCCAGCACCCTCGCGTCTGAAGCTTTCTTT
CSSTLASEAFF
>TRBD2|18|TRBV7-8|medium-sized|TRBJ2-7
TGTGCCAGCAGCTTAGGTCCGGCGGGAGGGGTTGGCTCCTACGAGCAGTACTTC
CASSLGPAGGVGSYEQYF